A single sample gave rise to the 29 T cell receptor beta chains below, sequenced in a study of control samples from healthy donors and cancer patients. This table comes from immunoSEQ multiplex PCR, and its TCRdb copy is limited to in-frame clones, with some not included. The sample includes approximately 63,000 clones, almost 85% of them seen just once. Specimen: blood. These receptors were collected from a man aged 35 to 55 in good health.

This rearrangement joins TRBV5-8 to TRBJ1-6; tentatively, D is TRBD1 (5 bases). The germline CDR1 and CDR2 sequences are SGHTS and YDEGEE. The CDR3 is 14 residues long. Deletions cut 0 bases from V and 6 bases from J, with 7 bases between. The CDR3 coding sequence is TGTGCCAGCAGCTTGGGACAGCTTAATTCACCCCTCCACTTT. Protein: CASSLGQLNSPLHF.

V and J are TRBV27 and TRBJ2-7; D may be TRBD2 (5 bases). Deletions cut 0 bases from V and 2 bases from J, with 8 bases between. Germline V gene sequence: CDR1 MNHEY, CDR2 SMNVEV (reference sequence). This CDR3 comprises 14 residues. In nucleotides, the CDR3 is TGTGCCAGCAGTTTATCCCGAGGGCCCTACGAGCAGTACTTC. This sequence encodes CASSLSRGPYEQYF.

The chain carries TRBV4-3 and TRBJ2-5, with D maybe TRBD2 (6 bases). The CDR3 contains 15 residues. V lost 0 bases and J lost 5, with 13 bases in between. Per germline, CDR1 LGHNA and CDR2 YSLEER. The CDR3 is CASSQDFGGWETQYF. Here the CDR3 DNA reads TGCGCCAGCAGCCAAGATTTCGGGGGTTGGGAGACCCAGTACTTC.

V and J are TRBV28 and TRBJ1-2; 7 bases are a match to TRBD1. CDR3 length: 15 amino acids. Germline V gene data show CDR1 as MDHEN and CDR2 as SYDVKM. V lost 3 bases, J lost 4 bases, and 8 bases stayed unmatched. The CDR3 loop reads CASSFLRGQTYGYTF. Written as DNA, the CDR3 is TGTGCCAGCAGTTTTTTGAGGGGGCAGACCTATGGCTACACCTTC.

A few counts support this clone. CDR3 residues: CASSQPRGRDRVGGYTF. The DNA of the CDR3 is TGCGCCAGCAGCCAACCTAGGGGCAGGGACAGGGTGGGAGGCTACACCTTC. This chain connects TRBV4-3 to TRBJ1-2, with 9 bases aligning to TRBD1. V trimming: 2 bases; J trimming: 8 bases; junction bases outside the gene matches: 15. The CDR3 spans 17 residues. The germline V gene has CDR1 LGHNA and CDR2 YSLEER.

This chain links TRBV29-1 with TRBJ2-5, with 8 bases aligning to TRBD2. The germline gives CDR1 SQVTM, CDR2 ANQGSEA. J gave up 1 base and V 3 bases, and 10 bases lay outside the gene matches. This CDR3 spans 16 amino acids. This CDR3 is CSVDGDTTSGQETQYF. The CDR3 coding sequence is TGCAGCGTTGACGGGGATACCACTAGCGGCCAAGAGACCCAGTACTTC.

The chain recombines TRBV11-2 with TRBJ1-2, with 7 positions matching TRBD1. Germline V gives CDR1 SGHAT, CDR2 FQNNGV. This CDR3 is built from 14 residues. J gave up 3 bases and V 3 bases, and 4 bases lay outside the gene matches. In DNA form, the CDR3 reads TGTGCCAGCAGCTTCGACAGGGACCACTATGGCTACACCTTC. Residues: CASSFDRDHYGYTF.

The chain carries TRBV5-4 and TRBJ2-5; 11 bases agree with TRBD2. Looked up from germline, CDR1 is SGHNT and CDR2 is YYREEE (reference sequence). The length of the CDR3 is 16 residues. V dropped 0 bases and J dropped 5; count of bases not matched to a gene: 6. CDR3 sequence reads: CASSLGLAGGLETQYF. The CDR3 region has the DNA TGTGCCAGCAGCTTGGGTCTAGCGGGAGGTTTGGAGACCCAGTACTTC.

CDR3 in DNA: TGTGCCAGCAGTCTACAACAGGGGGGTTCCCACGAGCAGTACTTC. Translating it yields CASSLQQGGSHEQYF. The gene calls are TRBV14 and TRBJ2-7; 8 bases match TRBD1. Trimming cost V 6 bases and J 5 bases; bases outside gene matches: 12. The CDR3 spans 15 residues. The V gene's germline CDR1 is SGHDN and CDR2 FVKESK.

CDR3 in DNA: TGTGCCAGCAGCTCTCTGGGGCGCGGGGGCTATGGCTACACCTTC. Its protein is CASSSLGRGGYGYTF. This chain joins TRBV7-9 and TRBJ1-2; D may be TRBD1 (5 bases). Germline V lookup: CDR1 SEHNR, CDR2 FQNEAQ (reference sequence). The V end lost 4 bases, the J end lost 4 bases, and 16 bases lay between the germline ends. CDR3 length: 15 amino acids. Variable domain in full (rest from reference TRBV7-9 and TRBJ1-2): DTGVSQNPRHKITKRGQNVTFRCDPISEHNRLYWYRQTLGQGPEFLTYFQNEAQLEKSRLLSDRFSAERPKGSFSTLEIQRTEQGDSAMYLCASSSLGRGGYGYTFGSGTRLTVV.

V gene TRBV11-2 combines with J gene TRBJ2-7, with 8 bases identical to TRBD1. The CDR3 extends over 14 amino acids. Germline V CDR1 and CDR2: SGHAT, FQNNGV. V was pared by 4 bases and J by 5 bases, with 7 bases of the junction left unmatched. The CDR3: CASSSGQGIHEQYF. CDR3 DNA: TGTGCCAGCAGCTCTGGACAGGGAATCCACGAGCAGTACTTC.

The chain recombines TRBV30 with TRBJ1-1, with D possibly matching TRBD1 (6 bases). Trimming stripped 2 bases from V and 4 bases from J, with 14 bases between. The CDR3 spans 14 residues. From germline, CDR1 is GTSNPN and CDR2 SVGIG (reference sequence). The CDR3 sequence: CAWSPGVGITEAFF. In DNA form, the CDR3 reads TGTGCCTGGAGTCCAGGGGTCGGGATCACTGAAGCTTTCTTT.

Only a few counts were recorded for this clone. This chain links TRBV7-3 with TRBJ2-2; 9 bases match TRBD1. The germline CDR1 and CDR2 sequences are SGHTA and FQGTGA. The CDR3 contains 16 residues. Germline trimming cut 4 bases from V and 4 bases from J; bases unmatched to any gene: 7. The CDR3 is CASSSLGQGVTGELFF. The DNA for the CDR3 is TGTGCCAGCAGCTCCCTGGGACAGGGTGTCACCGGGGAGCTGTTTTTT. Supplemented by reference TRBV7-3 and TRBJ2-2, the full variable domain reads GAGVSQTPSNKVTEKGKYVELRCDPISGHTALYWYRQSLGQGPEFLIYFQGTGAADDSGLPNDRFFAVRPEGSVSTLKIQRTERGDSAVYLCASSSLGQGVTGELFFGEGSRLTVL.

The V gene is TRBV15, the J gene TRBJ1-1; 9 nucleotides agree with TRBD1. Germline loops: CDR1 LNHNV, CDR2 YYDKDF (reference sequence). With V trimmed by 1 base and J by 7 bases, 7 bases remained unmatched. The CDR3 spans 15 residues. CDR3 region: CATSRGGTGSNEAFF. In DNA, the CDR3 is TGTGCCACCAGCAGAGGAGGGACAGGGAGTAATGAAGCTTTCTTT.

This clone was seen only once. V and J are TRBV30 and TRBJ1-1; tentatively, D is TRBD1 (5 bases). V was shortened by 7 bases and J by 1 base, with 7 bases between the two germline ends. Germline CDR1 reads GTSNPN; CDR2 reads SVGIG (reference sequence). CDR3 size: 11 residues. Here the CDR3 reads CAYGQNTEAFF. CDR3 nucleotides: TGTGCCTACGGACAGAACACTGAAGCTTTCTTT.

The chain uses TRBV9 and TRBJ2-2; D is undetermined. V dropped 7 bases and J dropped 2 bases, with 12 bases sitting between them. CDR3 size: 14 residues. Germline V gene lookup returns CDR1 SGDLS and CDR2 YYNGEE. In nucleotides, the CDR3 is TGTGCCAGCGGAAAAACACATAACACCGGGGAGCTGTTTTTT. Encoded protein: CASGKTHNTGELFF.

The V call is TRBV7-9, the J call TRBJ1-1; perhaps TRBD1 as D (5 bases). The CDR3 has 15 residues. Germline assignment: CDR1 SEHNR and CDR2 FQNEAQ (reference sequence). V was trimmed by 5 bases and J by 5 bases, leaving 18 bases between them. CDR3 in DNA: TGTGCCAGCAGCCCCCCCGGAGTTGGGGGAACTGAAGCTTTCTTT. Translation gives CASSPPGVGGTEAFF.

The genes are TRBV11-3 and TRBJ2-7; D gene unclear. The germline CDR1 and CDR2 sequences are SGHNT and YENEEA. V lost 3 bases and J lost 4, with 7 bases in between. CDR3 size: 12 residues. The CDR3 loop reads CASSFGHYEQYF. The DNA for the CDR3 is TGTGCCAGCAGCTTCGGCCATTACGAGCAGTACTTC.

The J gene is TRBJ1-4, the V gene TRBV11-3, with 7 bases fitting TRBD1. V was pared by 6 bases and J by 4 bases, with 8 bases of the junction left unmatched. CDR1 and CDR2 from the germline V gene are SGHNT and YENEEA. The CDR3 loop spans 15 amino acids. In DNA form, the CDR3 reads TGTGCCAGCAGTGGGAACAGGGGTATTAATGAAAAACTGTTTTTT. It yields the protein CASSGNRGINEKLFF. The complete variable domain, with remaining parts taken from reference TRBV11-3 and TRBJ1-4, reads EAGVVQSPRYKIIEKKQPVAFWCNPISGHNTLYWYLQNLGQGPELLIRYENEEAVDDSQLPKDRFSAERLKGVDSTLKIQPAELGDSAVYLCASSGNRGINEKLFFGSGTQLSVL.

The rearrangement joins TRBV21-1 to TRBJ2-7. TRBV21-1 is classified as a pseudogene. This CDR3 region has 15 residues. The CDR3 here is CASSKKGRASYEQYF. In DNA form, the CDR3 reads TGTGCCAGCAGCAAAAAAGGGCGCGCCTCCTACGAGCAGTACTTC.

This clone was found a few times. The V gene is TRBV5-4, the J gene TRBJ2-3; D is ambiguous. The CDR3 is made up of 14 amino acids. The germline V gene has CDR1 SGHNT and CDR2 YYREEE (reference sequence). V was clipped by 4 bases and J by 4 bases, with 13 bases between them. Written as DNA, the CDR3 is TGTGCCAGCAGCCCACGCCGGTCCTCAGATACGCAGTATTTT. Amino acid sequence: CASSPRRSSDTQYF.

The chain has TRBV9 and TRBJ2-1, with 7 bases identical to TRBD1. V lost 4 bases and J lost 6; bases outside the gene matches: 7. CDR3 size: 14 residues. The germline CDR1 and CDR2 sequences are SGDLS and YYNGEE. In nucleotides, the CDR3 is TGTGCCAGCAGCCTGAGGGGGCTCTCCAATGAGCAGTTCTTC. Its translation is CASSLRGLSNEQFF.

The gene calls are TRBV4-3 and TRBJ1-4; D gene uncertain. V lost 4 bases to trimming and J lost 7 bases, with 16 bases between them. The CDR3 totals 15 residues. Germline V gene data show CDR1 as LGHNA and CDR2 as YSLEER. Here the CDR3 reads CASSLQPGKAEKLFF. The CDR3 DNA sequence: TGCGCCAGCAGCCTTCAACCAGGAAAAGCTGAAAAACTGTTTTTT.

V gene TRBV14 combines with J gene TRBJ1-1, with D possibly TRBD1 on 6 matching bases. Germline CDR1 SGHDN, CDR2 FVKESK. Deletions cut 0 bases from V and 3 bases from J, with 14 bases between. The CDR3 spans 16 residues. The CDR3: CASSQESGGGHTEAFF. CDR3 bases: TGTGCCAGCAGCCAAGAGAGCGGGGGGGGGCACACTGAAGCTTTCTTT.

This chain connects TRBV5-4 to TRBJ2-7; 14 bases align to TRBD2. This CDR3 spans 17 amino acids. Germline V gene sequence: CDR1 SGHNT, CDR2 YYREEE (reference sequence). Trimming took 0 bases from V and 3 from J; bases not matched to a gene: 5. Written as DNA, the CDR3 is TGTGCCAGCAGCTTGGGGGGACTAGCGGGAGTGGGCTACGAGCAGTACTTC. Translated, it gives CASSLGGLAGVGYEQYF.

This chain uses TRBV7-9 with TRBJ2-1, with D perhaps being TRBD1 or TRBD2 (6 bases each). The CDR3 length is 15 residues. The V end lost 6 bases, the J end lost 5 bases, and 17 bases lay between the germline ends. CDR1 and CDR2 (germline): SEHNR, FQNEAQ (reference sequence). The CDR3 DNA follows: TGTGCCAGCAGACCAGCGGGCAGGGGCCACAATGAGCAGTTCTTC. This encodes CASRPAGRGHNEQFF.

The chain employs TRBV7-6 and TRBJ1-4; D is unresolved. Germline-derived CDR1 and CDR2 are SGHVS and FNYEAQ. Between the trimmed V and J ends, which lost 5 bases and 6 bases, there was a span of 7 bases. This CDR3 has 12 amino acids. Here the CDR3 reads CASSRRDEKLFF. The CDR3 region has the DNA TGTGCCAGCAGCAGAAGGGATGAAAAACTGTTTTTT.

The V and J genes are TRBV9 and TRBJ2-1; D is unclear. V dropped 0 bases and J dropped 4 bases, with 5 bases sitting between them. The CDR3 is 13 residues long. From germline, CDR1 is SGDLS and CDR2 YYNGEE. CDR3: CASSVDVYNEQFF. The CDR3 DNA is TGTGCCAGCAGCGTAGACGTATACAATGAGCAGTTCTTC.

The chain has TRBV5-6 and TRBJ2-7; D call uncertain. Deletions cut 4 bases from V and 6 bases from J, with 11 bases between. The CDR3 consists of 12 residues. CDR1 SGHDT and CDR2 YYEEEE come from the germline V gene. Here the CDR3 DNA reads TGTGCCAGCAGCCAAAACATGGGCGAGCAGTACTTC. Amino acid sequence: CASSQNMGEQYF.